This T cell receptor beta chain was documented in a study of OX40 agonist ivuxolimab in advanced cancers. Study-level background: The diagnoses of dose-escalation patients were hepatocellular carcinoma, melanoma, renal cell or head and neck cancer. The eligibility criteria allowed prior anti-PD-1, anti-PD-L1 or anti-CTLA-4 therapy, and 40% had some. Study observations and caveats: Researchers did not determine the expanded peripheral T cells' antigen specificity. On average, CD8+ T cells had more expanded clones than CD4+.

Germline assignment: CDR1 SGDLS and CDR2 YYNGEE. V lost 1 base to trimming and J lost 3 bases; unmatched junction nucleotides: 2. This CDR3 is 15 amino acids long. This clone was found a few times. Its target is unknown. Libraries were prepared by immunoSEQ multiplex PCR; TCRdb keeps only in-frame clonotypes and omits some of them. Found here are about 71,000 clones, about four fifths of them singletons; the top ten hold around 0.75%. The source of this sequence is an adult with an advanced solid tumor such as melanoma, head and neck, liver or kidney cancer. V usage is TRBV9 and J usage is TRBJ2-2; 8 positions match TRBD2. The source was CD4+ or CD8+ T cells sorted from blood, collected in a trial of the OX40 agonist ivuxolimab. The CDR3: CASSVTSGYTGELFF. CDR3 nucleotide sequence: TGTGCCAGCAGCGTAACTAGCGGTTACACCGGGGAGCTGTTTTTT.